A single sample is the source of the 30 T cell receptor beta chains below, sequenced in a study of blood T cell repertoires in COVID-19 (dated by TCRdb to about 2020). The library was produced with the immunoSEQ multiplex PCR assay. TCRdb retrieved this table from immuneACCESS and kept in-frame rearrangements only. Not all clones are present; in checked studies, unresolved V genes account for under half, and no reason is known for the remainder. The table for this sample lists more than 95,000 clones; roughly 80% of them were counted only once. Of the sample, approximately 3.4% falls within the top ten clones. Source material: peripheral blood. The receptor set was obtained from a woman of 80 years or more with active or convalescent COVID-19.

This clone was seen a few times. CDR3 residues: CASSQELPTGASGKYNEQFF. The CDR3 nucleotides read TGCGCCAGCAGCCAAGAGCTCCCAACGGGAGCTAGCGGGAAATACAATGAGCAGTTCTTC. The V call is TRBV4-1, the J call TRBJ2-1; 9 nucleotides agree with TRBD2. The germline CDR1 and CDR2 sequences are MGHRA and YSYEKL. V shed 0 bases and J 4 bases; nucleotides not matched to a gene: 16. This CDR3 spans 20 amino acids.

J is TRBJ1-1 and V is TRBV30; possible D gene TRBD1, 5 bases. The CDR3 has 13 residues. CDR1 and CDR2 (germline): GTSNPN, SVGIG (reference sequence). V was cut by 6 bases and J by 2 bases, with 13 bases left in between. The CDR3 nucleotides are TGTGCCTGCCGGTATCAGGGTAACACTGAAGCTTTCTTT. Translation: CACRYQGNTEAFF.

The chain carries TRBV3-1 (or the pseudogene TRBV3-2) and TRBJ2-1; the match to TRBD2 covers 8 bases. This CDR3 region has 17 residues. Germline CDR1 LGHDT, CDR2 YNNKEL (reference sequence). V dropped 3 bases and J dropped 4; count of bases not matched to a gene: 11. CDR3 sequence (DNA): TGTGCCAGCAGCCATCCCGAAGGCGGGGGGATTTACAATGAGCAGTTCTTC. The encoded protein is CASSHPEGGGIYNEQFF.

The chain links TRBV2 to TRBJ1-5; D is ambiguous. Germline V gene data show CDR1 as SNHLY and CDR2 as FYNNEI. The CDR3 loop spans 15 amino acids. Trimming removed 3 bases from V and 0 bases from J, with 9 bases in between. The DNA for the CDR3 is TGTGCCAGCAGTGACGTGGGCCGTAGCAATCAGCCCCAGCATTTT. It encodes CASSDVGRSNQPQHF. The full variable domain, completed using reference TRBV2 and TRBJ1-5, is EPEVTQTPSHQVTQMGQEVILRCVPISNHLYFYWYRQILGQKVEFLVSFYNNEISEKSEIFDDQFSVERPDGSNFTLKIRSTKLEDSAMYFCASSDVGRSNQPQHFGDGTRLSIL.

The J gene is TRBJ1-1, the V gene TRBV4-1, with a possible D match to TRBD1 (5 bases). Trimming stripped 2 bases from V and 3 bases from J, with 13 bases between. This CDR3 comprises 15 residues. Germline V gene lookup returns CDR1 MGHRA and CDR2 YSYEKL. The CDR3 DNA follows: TGCGCCAGCAGCCAACCGCTTCAGGGATACACTGAAGCTTTCTTT. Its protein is CASSQPLQGYTEAFF.

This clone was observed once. This CDR3 reads CASSLSGRAYEQYF. In nucleotides, the CDR3 is TGTGCCAGCAGTTTAAGCGGGAGGGCCTACGAGCAGTACTTC. The chain carries TRBV28 and TRBJ2-7; TRBD2 aligns across 10 bases. Germline V gives CDR1 MDHEN, CDR2 SYDVKM. Unmatched junction bases numbered 0, after V lost 2 bases and J lost 2 bases. The length of the CDR3 is 14 residues.

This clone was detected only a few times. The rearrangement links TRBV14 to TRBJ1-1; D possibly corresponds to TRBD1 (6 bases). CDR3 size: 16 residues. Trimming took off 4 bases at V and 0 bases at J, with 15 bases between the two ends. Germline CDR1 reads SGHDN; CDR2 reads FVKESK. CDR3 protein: CASSPWTVLMNTEAFF. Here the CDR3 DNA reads TGTGCCAGCAGCCCGTGGACAGTTCTAATGAACACTGAAGCTTTCTTT.

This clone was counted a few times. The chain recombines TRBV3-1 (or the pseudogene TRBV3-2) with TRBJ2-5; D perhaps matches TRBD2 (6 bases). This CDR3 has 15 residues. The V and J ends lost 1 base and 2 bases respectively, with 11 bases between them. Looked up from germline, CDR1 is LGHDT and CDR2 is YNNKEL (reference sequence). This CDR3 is CASSQVTSPQETQYF. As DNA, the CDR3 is TGTGCCAGCAGCCAAGTTACTAGCCCACAAGAGACCCAGTACTTC.

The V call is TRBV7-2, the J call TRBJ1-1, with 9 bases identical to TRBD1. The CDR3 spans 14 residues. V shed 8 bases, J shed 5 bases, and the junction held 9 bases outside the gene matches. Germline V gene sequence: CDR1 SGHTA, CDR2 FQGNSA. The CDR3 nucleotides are TGTGCCAGCGGTGAACAGGGGGCGGGAACTGAAGCTTTCTTT. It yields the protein CASGEQGAGTEAFF.

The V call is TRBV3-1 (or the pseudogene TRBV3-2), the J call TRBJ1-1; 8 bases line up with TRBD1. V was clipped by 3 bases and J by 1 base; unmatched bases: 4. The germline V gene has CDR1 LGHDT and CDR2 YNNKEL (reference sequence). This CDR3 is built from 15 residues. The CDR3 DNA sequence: TGTGCCAGCAGCCAGACCGGGACAGGGAACACTGAAGCTTTCTTT. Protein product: CASSQTGTGNTEAFF.

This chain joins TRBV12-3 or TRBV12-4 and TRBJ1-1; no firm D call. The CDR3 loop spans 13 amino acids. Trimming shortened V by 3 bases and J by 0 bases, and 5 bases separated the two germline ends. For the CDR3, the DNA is TGTGCCAGCAGTTTCGAGGTGAACACTGAAGCTTTCTTT. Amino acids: CASSFEVNTEAFF.

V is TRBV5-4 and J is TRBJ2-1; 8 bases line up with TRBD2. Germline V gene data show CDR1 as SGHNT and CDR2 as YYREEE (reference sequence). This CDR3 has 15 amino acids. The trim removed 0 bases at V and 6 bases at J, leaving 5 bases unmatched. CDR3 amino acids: CASSLDGGGTNEQFF. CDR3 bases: TGTGCCAGCAGCTTGGATGGCGGGGGGACCAATGAGCAGTTCTTC.

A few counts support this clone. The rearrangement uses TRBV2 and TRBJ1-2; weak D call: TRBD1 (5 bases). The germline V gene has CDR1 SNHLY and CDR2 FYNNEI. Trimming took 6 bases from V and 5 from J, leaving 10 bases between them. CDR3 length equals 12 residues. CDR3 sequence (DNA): TGTGCCAGCAGGAGGCCAGGGTATGGCTACACCTTC. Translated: CASRRPGYGYTF.

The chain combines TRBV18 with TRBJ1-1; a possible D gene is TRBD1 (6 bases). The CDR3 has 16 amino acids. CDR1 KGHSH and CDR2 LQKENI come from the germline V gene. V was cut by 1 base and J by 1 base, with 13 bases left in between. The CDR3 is CASSPRAGDSNTEAFF. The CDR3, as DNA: TGTGCCAGCTCACCACGGGCAGGGGATTCGAACACTGAAGCTTTCTTT.

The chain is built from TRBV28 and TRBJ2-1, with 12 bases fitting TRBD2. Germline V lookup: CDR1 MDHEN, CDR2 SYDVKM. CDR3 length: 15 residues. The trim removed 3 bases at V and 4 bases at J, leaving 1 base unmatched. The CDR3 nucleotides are TGTGCCAGCAGTTTCGGACTAGCGGGATACAATGAGCAGTTCTTC. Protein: CASSFGLAGYNEQFF.

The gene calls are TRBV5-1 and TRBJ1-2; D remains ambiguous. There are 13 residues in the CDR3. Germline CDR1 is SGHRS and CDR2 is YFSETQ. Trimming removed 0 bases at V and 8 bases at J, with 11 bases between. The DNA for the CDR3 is TGCGCCAGCAGCTTGGAACCAGCGGGGGGCTACACCTTC. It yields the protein CASSLEPAGGYTF.

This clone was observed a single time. CDR3 loop: CASNSPGQLSSYGYTF. CDR3 in DNA: TGTGCCAGCAATTCTCCGGGACAGCTTTCCTCGTATGGCTACACCTTC. The chain links TRBV28 to TRBJ1-2; 7 bases align to TRBD1. Unmatched junction bases numbered 16, after V lost 7 bases and J lost 5 bases. The length of the CDR3 is 16 residues. CDR1 MDHEN and CDR2 SYDVKM come from the germline V gene.

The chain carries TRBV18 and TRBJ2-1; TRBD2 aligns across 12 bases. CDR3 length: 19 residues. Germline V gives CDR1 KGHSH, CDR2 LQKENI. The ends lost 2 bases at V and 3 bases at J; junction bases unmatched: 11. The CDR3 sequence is CASSPETSGRMVLYNEQFF. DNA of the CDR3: TGTGCCAGCTCACCAGAGACTAGCGGGAGAATGGTCCTCTACAATGAGCAGTTCTTC.

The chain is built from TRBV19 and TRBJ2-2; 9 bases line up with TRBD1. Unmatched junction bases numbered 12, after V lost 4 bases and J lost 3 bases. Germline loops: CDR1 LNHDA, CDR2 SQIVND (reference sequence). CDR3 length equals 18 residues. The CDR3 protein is CASSNPTGGGWYTGELFF. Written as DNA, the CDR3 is TGTGCCAGTAGTAACCCCACAGGGGGCGGGTGGTACACCGGGGAGCTGTTTTTT.

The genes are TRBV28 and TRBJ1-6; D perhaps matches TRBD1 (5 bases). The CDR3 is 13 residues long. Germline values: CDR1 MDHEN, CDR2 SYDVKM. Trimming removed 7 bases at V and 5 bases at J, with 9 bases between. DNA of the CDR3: TGTGCCAGCATTTCAGGGAATAATTCACCCCTCCACTTT. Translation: CASISGNNSPLHF. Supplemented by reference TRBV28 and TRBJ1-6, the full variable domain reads DVKVTQSSRYLVKRTGEKVFLECVQDMDHENMFWYRQDPGLGLRLIYFSYDVKMKEKGDIPEGYSVSREKKERFSLILESASTNQTSMYLCASISGNNSPLHFGNGTRLTVT.

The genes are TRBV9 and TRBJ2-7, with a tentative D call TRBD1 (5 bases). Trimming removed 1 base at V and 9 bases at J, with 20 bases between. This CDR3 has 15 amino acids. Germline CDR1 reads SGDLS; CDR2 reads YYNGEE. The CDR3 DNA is TGTGCCAGCAGCGTAAGTGGGCAGGGATTTTCGGGGCAGTACTTC. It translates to CASSVSGQGFSGQYF.

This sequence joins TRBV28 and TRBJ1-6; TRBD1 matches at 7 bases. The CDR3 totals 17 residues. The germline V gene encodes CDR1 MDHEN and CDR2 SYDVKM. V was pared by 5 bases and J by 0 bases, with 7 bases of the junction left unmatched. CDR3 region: CASSPRGQSSYNSPLHF. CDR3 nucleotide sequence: TGTGCCAGCAGTCCGAGGGGGCAGAGCTCCTATAATTCACCCCTCCACTTT.

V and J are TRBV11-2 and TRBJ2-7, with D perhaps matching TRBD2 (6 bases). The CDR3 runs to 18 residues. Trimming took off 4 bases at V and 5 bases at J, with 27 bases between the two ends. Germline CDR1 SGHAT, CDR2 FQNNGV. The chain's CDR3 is CASSSIPGRGLPPHEQYF. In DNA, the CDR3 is TGTGCCAGCAGCTCAATTCCGGGCCGGGGGTTGCCGCCCCACGAGCAGTACTTC.

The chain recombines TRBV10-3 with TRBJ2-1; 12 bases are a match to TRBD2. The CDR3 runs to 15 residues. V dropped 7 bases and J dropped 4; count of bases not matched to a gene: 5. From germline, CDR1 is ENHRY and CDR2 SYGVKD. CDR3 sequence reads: CAIKTSGGTYNEQFF. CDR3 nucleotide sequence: TGTGCCATCAAGACTAGCGGGGGTACTTACAATGAGCAGTTCTTC.

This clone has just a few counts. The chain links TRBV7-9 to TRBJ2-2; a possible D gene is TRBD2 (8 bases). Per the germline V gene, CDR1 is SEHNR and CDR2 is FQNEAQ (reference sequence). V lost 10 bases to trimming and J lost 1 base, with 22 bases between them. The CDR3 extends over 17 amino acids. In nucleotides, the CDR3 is TGTGCCACCACCAAGGGGGCGCTAGCGGGGAACACCGGGGAGCTGTTTTTT. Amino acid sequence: CATTKGALAGNTGELFF. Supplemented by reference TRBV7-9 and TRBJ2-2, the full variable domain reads DTGVSQNPRHKITKRGQNVTFRCDPISEHNRLYWYRQTLGQGPEFLTYFQNEAQLEKSRLLSDRFSAERPKGSFSTLEIQRTEQGDSAMYLCATTKGALAGNTGELFFGEGSRLTVL.

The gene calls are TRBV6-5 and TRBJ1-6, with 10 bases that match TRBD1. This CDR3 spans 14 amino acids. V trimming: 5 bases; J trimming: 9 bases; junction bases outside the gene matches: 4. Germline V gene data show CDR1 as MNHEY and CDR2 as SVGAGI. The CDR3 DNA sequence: TGTGCCAGCAGTAGGACAGGGGGTGGTTCACCCCTCCACTTT. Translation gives CASSRTGGGSPLHF.

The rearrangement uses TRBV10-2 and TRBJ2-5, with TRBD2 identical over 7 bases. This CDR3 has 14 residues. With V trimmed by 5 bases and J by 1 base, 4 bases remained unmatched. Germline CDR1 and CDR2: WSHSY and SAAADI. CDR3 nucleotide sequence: TGCGCCAGCAGTAGCGGGAATACCCAAGAGACCCAGTACTTC. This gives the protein CASSSGNTQETQYF.

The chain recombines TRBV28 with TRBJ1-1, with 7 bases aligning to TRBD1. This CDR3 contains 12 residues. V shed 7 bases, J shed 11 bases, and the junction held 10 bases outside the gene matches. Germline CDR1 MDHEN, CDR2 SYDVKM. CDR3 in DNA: TGTGCCAGCACCAACAGGGGCTGGAAGGCTTTCTTT. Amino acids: CASTNRGWKAFF. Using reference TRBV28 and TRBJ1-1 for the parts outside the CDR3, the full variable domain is DVKVTQSSRYLVKRTGEKVFLECVQDMDHENMFWYRQDPGLGLRLIYFSYDVKMKEKGDIPEGYSVSREKKERFSLILESASTNQTSMYLCASTNRGWKAFFGQGTRLTVV.

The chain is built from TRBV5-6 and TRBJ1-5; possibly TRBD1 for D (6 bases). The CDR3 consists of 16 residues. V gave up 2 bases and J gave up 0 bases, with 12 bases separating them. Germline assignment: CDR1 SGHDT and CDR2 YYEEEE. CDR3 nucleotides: TGTGCCAGCAGCTTCAACAGGGTTTATAGCAATCAGCCCCAGCATTTT. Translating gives CASSFNRVYSNQPQHF.

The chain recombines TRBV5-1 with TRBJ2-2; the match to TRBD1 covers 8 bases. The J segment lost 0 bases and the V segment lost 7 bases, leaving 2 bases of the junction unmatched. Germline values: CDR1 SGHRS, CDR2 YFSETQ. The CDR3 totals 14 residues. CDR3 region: CASEQGANTGELFF. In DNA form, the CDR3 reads TGCGCCAGCGAACAGGGGGCGAACACCGGGGAGCTGTTTTTT.